The rows below give T cell receptor beta chains drawn from one sample of a study of cytomegalovirus exposure and HLA in healthy donors. Measured with immunoSEQ multiplex PCR; TCRdb has only the in-frame clones, and not every one. Of approximately 120,000 clones listed, roughly 87% were seen once; the top ten hold about 1%. Sequenced: PBMCs. The receptors come from a woman aged 18-29 years in good health and CMV-seronegative. CDR3s include the opening cysteine and the closing phenylalanine or tryptophan. Clone size is not always given. Where it is, it says once, few, many or a class for expanded clones.

CDR3 protein	V gene	J gene	clone size
CASRLGGRPQHF	TRBV28	TRBJ1-5	few
CASSVDRADTQYF	TRBV9	TRBJ2-3	once
CASSRPVRGSGNTIYF	TRBV7-8	TRBJ1-3	.
CASSIGLANEQFF	TRBV11-2	TRBJ2-1	.
CASRKAGGNTGELFF	TRBV13	TRBJ2-2	.
CASSYDSGGSTEAFF	TRBV6-5	TRBJ1-1	.
CASSFPTDRFRQETQYF	TRBV28	TRBJ2-5	.
CASREENPGNTIYF	TRBV11-2	TRBJ1-3	.
CASGDRETEAFF	TRBV10-2	TRBJ1-1	.
CASSLGDTGELFF	TRBV7-9	TRBJ2-2	few
CASSLATGSEKLFF	TRBV7-8	TRBJ1-4	.
CASSLQTGDLGAFF	TRBV27	TRBJ1-1	.
CASSLDPSLEAFF	TRBV5-1	TRBJ1-1	once
CASSQDLGQPGWPQHF	TRBV4-3	TRBJ1-5	.
CASSPPTGFYEQYF	TRBV7-9	TRBJ2-7	.
CAWSATGVSGEKLFF	TRBV30	TRBJ1-4	once
CASSEQGAFEKLFF	TRBV28	TRBJ1-4	.
CASSPPGQGNEKLFF	TRBV18	TRBJ1-4	.
CASSPHHGSAEITGELFF	TRBV9	TRBJ2-2	once
CASSLWSVAGVRTGELFF	TRBV27	TRBJ2-2	.
CASSPQGENTEAFF	TRBV18	TRBJ1-1	.
CASSLAHRGQRETQYF	TRBV5-6	TRBJ2-5	.
CASSLERNTEAFF	TRBV11-2	TRBJ1-1	.
CASSSLAGGPFYEQFF	TRBV28	TRBJ2-1	.
CASSVATGGEKLFF	TRBV9	TRBJ1-4	.
CASSPWSSLNFGYTF	TRBV19	TRBJ1-2	few
CASRRDTRISDTQYF	TRBV5-1	TRBJ2-3	.
CASSLGSRRGYTF	TRBV11-2	TRBJ1-2	.
CASSSDRSSGNTIYF	TRBV27	TRBJ1-3	.
CASSPTGGAEAFF	TRBV5-6	TRBJ1-1	.
CASRDREGHNEQFF	TRBV5-1	TRBJ2-1	.
CSTWASIGGKDTQYF	TRBV29-1	TRBJ2-3	.
CASSLVRVGRGQETQYF	TRBV7-8	TRBJ2-5	.
CASRGPLSPFGYTF	TRBV28	TRBJ1-2	.
CASSSGTTLREQYF	TRBV28	TRBJ2-7	once
CASSSSGSRNIYEQYF	TRBV28	TRBJ2-7	.
CASSNNRGQREKLFF	TRBV5-1	TRBJ1-4	.
CASSRDRGTGQPQHF	TRBV19	TRBJ1-5	few
CASSNGGSTDTQYF	TRBV28	TRBJ2-3	.
CASSRQGNTEAFF	TRBV7-6	TRBJ1-1	.
CASSLWGGGTSEVNTQYF	TRBV27	TRBJ2-3	.
CASSSYTGELFF	TRBV11-3	TRBJ2-2	.
CASSPRPTGQVAGANVLTF	TRBV9	TRBJ2-6	.
CASSFRQGTETQYF	TRBV28	TRBJ2-5	.
CASQQGIEEKLFF	TRBV28	TRBJ1-4	once
CASSARQGADEKLFF	TRBV7-6	TRBJ1-4	.
CSVEGGGPSGNTIYF	TRBV29-1	TRBJ1-3	.
CASSLDGFERFF	TRBV7-9	TRBJ2-1	once
CASYQGNTIYF	TRBV6-5	TRBJ1-3	.
CASSRLGTGGGIVGTGGLETQYF	TRBV5-1	TRBJ2-5	.
CASSLSSGGGVGDIQYF	TRBV28	TRBJ2-4	.
CASSQEGASRGEQFF	TRBV4-3	TRBJ2-1	.
CASSPTQGAYSGNTIYF	TRBV11-2	TRBJ1-3	.
CAWSVWGSYRDGYTF	TRBV30	TRBJ1-2	.
CASSLSGSGTGGVYGYTF	TRBV27	TRBJ1-2	.
CASSLLRGGGETQYF	TRBV6-5	TRBJ2-5	.